This TCR beta chain was obtained from a study of blood T cell repertoires in COVID-19. Study-level background: Sources were T cells, B-cell-depleted T cells, or PBMCs; the material itself was cDNA or gDNA.

The CDR3 has 14 residues. The junction had 2 bases not matched to a gene; V was cut back by 1 base and J by 9 bases. Germline lookup yields CDR1 SEHNR and CDR2 FQNEAQ (reference sequence). Some clones are missing from TCRdb's copy, which holds only in-frame ones; the method was immunoSEQ multiplex PCR. Among about 180,000 clones listed, about 83% were seen once. The chain employs TRBV7-9 and TRBJ2-6; TRBD1 agrees at 8 bases. The sequence came from a woman in her 30s who had recovered from COVID-19. Material for sequencing was PBMCs or T cells enriched from blood (not recorded which). The CDR3 nucleotides are TGTGCCAGCAGCTTAGGGGGACAGGACAACGTCCTGACTTTC. Its protein product is CASSLGGQDNVLTF. The full variable domain, its missing parts supplied by reference TRBV7-9 and TRBJ2-6, is DTGVSQNPRHKITKRGQNVTFRCDPISEHNRLYWYRQTLGQGPEFLTYFQNEAQLEKSRLLSDRFSAERPKGSFSTLEIQRTEQGDSAMYLCASSLGGQDNVLTFGAGSRLTVL.